This T cell receptor beta chain emerged from a study of cytomegalovirus exposure and HLA in healthy donors. Background on the study: The roughly 120 million unique TCR beta sequences, from about 179 million T cells, were found by an earlier analysis.

The PCR ran on 60 Vbeta and 13 Jbeta primers. Measured with immunoSEQ multiplex PCR; TCRdb has only the in-frame clones, and not every one. Of 100,000 to 150,000 clones in the sample, approximately 83% were seen once. Notes on the study in general: Association of a missense DCLRE1C variant with TCR beta V- and J-gene trimming was reported in a later analysis.

The CDR3 is 15 amino acids. J was trimmed by 5 bases and V by 3 bases; bases with no gene match: 7. The germline gives CDR1 ENHRY, CDR2 SYGVKD. In regard to this clone: Antigen specificity is unknown.

The sequencing input was PBMCs. This receptor was obtained from a woman aged 40 to 50 in good health and CMV-seropositive. V usage is TRBV10-3 and J usage is TRBJ2-7, with TRBD1 matching 10 bases. The CDR3 region is CAISERGTGAHEQYF. CDR3 bases: TGTGCCATCAGTGAACGGGGGACAGGGGCCCACGAGCAGTACTTC.